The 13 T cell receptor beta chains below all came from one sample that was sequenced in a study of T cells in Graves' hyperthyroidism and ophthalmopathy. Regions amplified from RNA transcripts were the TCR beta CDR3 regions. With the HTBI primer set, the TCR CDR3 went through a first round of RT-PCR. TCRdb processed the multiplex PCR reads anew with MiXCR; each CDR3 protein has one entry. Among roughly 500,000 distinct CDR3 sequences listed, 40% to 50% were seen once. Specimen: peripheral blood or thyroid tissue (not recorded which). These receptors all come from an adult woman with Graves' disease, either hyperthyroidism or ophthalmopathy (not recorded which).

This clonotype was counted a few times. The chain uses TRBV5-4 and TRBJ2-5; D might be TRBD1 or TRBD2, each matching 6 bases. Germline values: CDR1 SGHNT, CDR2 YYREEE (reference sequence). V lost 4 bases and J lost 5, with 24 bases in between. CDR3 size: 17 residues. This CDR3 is CASSQDPGLGARETQYF. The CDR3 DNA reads TGTGCCAGCAGCCAGGATCCGGGACTGGGGGCACGGGAGACCCAGTACTTC.

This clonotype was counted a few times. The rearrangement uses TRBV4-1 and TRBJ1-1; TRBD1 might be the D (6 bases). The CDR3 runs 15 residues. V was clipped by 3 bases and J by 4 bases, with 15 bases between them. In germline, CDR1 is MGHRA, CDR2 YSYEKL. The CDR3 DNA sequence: TGCGCCAGCAGCCAGTCAGAGGACAGAATCACTGAAGCTTTCTTT. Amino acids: CASSQSEDRITEAFF.

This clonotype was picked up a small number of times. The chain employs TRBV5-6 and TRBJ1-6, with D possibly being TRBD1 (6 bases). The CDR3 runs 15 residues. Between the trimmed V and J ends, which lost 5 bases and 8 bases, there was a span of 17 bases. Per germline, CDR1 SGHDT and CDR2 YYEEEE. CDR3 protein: CASSRRTVVDSPLHF. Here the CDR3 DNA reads TGTGCCAGCAGTCGGCGGACAGTTGTGGATTCACCCCTCCACTTT.

CDR3 in amino acids: CAISEKGGPVQPQHF. CDR3 bases: TGTGCCATCAGTGAGAAGGGCGGTCCGGTTCAGCCCCAGCATTTT. The V and J genes are TRBV10-3 and TRBJ1-5; D call uncertain. This CDR3 has 15 amino acids. Germline CDR1 and CDR2: ENHRY and SYGVKD. V was clipped by 2 bases and J by 6 bases, with 14 bases between them.

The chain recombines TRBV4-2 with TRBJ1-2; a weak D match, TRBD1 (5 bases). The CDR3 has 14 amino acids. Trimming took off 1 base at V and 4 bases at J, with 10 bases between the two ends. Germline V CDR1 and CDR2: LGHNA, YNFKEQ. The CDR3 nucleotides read TGTGCCAGCAGCCAAGCGAAGGGACTCTATGGCTACACCTTC. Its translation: CASSQAKGLYGYTF.

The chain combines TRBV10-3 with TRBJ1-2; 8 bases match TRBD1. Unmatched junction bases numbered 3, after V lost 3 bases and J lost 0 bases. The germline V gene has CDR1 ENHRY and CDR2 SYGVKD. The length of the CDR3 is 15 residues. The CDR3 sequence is CAISDSGQANYGYTF. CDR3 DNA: TGTGCCATCAGTGATTCGGGACAGGCTAACTATGGCTACACCTTC.

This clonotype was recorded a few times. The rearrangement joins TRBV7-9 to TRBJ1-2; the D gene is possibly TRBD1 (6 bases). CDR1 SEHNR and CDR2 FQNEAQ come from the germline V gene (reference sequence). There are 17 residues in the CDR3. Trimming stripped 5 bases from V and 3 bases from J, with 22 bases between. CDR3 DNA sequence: TGTGCCAGCAGCCTAGAACAAAAACAGGGAGAGGACTATGGCTACACCTTC. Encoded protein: CASSLEQKQGEDYGYTF.

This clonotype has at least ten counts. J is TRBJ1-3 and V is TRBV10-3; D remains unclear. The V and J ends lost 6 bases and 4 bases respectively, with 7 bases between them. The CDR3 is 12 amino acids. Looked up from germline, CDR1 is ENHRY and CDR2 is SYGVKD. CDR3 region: CAIRGLGNTIYF. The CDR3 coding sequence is TGTGCCATCAGAGGTCTAGGAAACACCATATATTTT.

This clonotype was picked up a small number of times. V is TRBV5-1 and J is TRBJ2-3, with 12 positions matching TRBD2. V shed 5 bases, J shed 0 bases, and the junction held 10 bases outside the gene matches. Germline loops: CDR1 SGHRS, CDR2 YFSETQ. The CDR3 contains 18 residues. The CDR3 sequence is CASSSGTSGLASTDTQYF. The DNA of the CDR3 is TGCGCCAGCAGTTCCGGGACTAGCGGGCTGGCAAGCACAGATACGCAGTATTTT.

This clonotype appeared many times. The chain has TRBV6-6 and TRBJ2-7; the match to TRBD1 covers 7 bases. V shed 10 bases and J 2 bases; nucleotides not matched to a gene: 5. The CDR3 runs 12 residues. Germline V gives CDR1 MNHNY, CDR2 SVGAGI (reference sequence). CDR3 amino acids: CATRTGPYEQYF. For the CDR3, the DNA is TGTGCCACCAGGACAGGACCCTACGAGCAGTACTTC.

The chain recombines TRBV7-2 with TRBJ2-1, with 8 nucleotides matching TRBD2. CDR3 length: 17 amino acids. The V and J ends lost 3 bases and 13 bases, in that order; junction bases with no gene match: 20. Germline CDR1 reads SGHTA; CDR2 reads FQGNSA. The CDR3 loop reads CASSFNSGSPVGRAQFF. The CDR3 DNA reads TGTGCCAGCAGCTTTAACAGCGGGAGTCCCGTAGGACGGGCCCAGTTCTTC.

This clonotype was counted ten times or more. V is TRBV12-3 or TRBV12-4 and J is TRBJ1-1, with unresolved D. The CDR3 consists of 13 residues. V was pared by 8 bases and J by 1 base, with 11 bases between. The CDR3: CASGKSRNTEAFF. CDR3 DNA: TGTGCCAGCGGAAAGTCCAGGAACACTGAAGCTTTCTTT.

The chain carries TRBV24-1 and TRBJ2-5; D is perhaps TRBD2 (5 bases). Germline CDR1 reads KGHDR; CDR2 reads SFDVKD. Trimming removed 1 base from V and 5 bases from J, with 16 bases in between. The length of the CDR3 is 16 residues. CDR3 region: CATSDLFGGRTETQYF. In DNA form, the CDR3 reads TGTGCCACCAGTGATTTATTCGGTGGGAGAACGGAGACCCAGTACTTC.